This paragraph covers one TCR beta chain sequence. This entry comes from a study of control samples from healthy donors and cancer patients. Germline V CDR1 and CDR2: SNHLY, FYNNEI. The length of the CDR3 is 16 residues. Trimming cost V 1 base and J 5 bases; bases outside gene matches: 6. The protocol was immunoSEQ multiplex PCR, while the TCRdb copy is restricted to in-frame clones and leaves out a portion. Of around 140,000 clones listed, 94% are singletons. The V and J genes are TRBV2 and TRBJ2-5; the match to TRBD1 covers 11 bases. The source is a man in his forties in good health. The sequencing sample was made of blood. CDR3 DNA sequence: TGTGCCAGCAGTGAAGAACGGACAGGGGGCGGGGAGACCCAGTACTTC. Protein: CASSEERTGGGETQYF.